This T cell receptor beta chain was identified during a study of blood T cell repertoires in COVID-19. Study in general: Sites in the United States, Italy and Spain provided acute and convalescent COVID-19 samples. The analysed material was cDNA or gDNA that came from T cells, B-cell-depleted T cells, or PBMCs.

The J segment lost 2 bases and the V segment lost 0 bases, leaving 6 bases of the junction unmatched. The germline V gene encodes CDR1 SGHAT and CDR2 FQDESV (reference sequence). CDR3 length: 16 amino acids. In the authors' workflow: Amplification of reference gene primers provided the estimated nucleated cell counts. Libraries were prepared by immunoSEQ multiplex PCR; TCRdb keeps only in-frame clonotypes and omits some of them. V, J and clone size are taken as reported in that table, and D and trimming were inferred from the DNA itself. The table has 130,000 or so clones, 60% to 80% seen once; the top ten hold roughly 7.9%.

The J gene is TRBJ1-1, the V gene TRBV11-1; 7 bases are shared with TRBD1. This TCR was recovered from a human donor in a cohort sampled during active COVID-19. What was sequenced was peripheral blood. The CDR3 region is CASSLAYRGGNTEAFF. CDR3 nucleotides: TGTGCCAGCAGCTTAGCGTACAGGGGAGGAAACACTGAAGCTTTCTTT.